This is a list of T cell receptor beta chains from one sample in a study of OX40 agonist ivuxolimab in advanced cancers. Only in-frame clones appear in the TCRdb table, and some are missing; sequencing was by immunoSEQ multiplex PCR. The sample holds tens of thousands of clones, about 80% seen once. Sequenced here: CD4+ or CD8+ T cells sorted from blood, sampled in a trial of the OX40 agonist ivuxolimab. These receptors originate from an adult with an advanced solid tumor such as melanoma, head and neck, liver or kidney cancer. Each CDR3 is given with its conserved first and last residue. D genes are given only for firm matches. A row's size may be missing; if present it is once, few, many or a size class.

d_gene	v_gene	abundance	j_gene	CDR3aa	CDR3nt
TRBD2	TRBV6-1	-	TRBJ2-7	CASSSRLAQAYEQYF	TGTGCCAGCAGTTCCAGACTAGCGCAAGCCTACGAGCAGTACTTC
-	TRBV5-1	-	TRBJ2-1	CASSPDGLGLANEQFF	TGCGCCAGCAGCCCGGACGGTTTGGGACTGGCCAATGAGCAGTTCTTC
-	TRBV6-5	-	TRBJ1-2	CASSYSGEGGGYTF	TGTGCCAGCAGTTACTCTGGGGAGGGAGGTGGCTACACCTTC
-	TRBV6-5	-	TRBJ1-2	CASTTQGNGYTF	TGTGCCAGCACCACTCAGGGAAATGGCTACACCTTC
-	TRBV7-2	-	TRBJ2-7	CASSLSQYEQYF	TGTGCCAGCAGCCTCTCGCAGTACGAGCAGTACTTC
-	TRBV11-2	-	TRBJ1-4	CASSRTTGTNEKLFF	TGTGCCAGCAGCCGTACTACAGGGACTAATGAAAAACTGTTTTTT
-	TRBV2	few	TRBJ2-2	CASSEAGGWTGELFF	TGTGCCAGCAGTGAAGCAGGGGGTTGGACCGGGGAGCTGTTTTTT
-	TRBV5-1	-	TRBJ2-2	CASGPRDAGELFF	TGCGCCAGCGGGCCCCGGGACGCCGGGGAGCTGTTTTTT
-	TRBV7-9	-	TRBJ1-4	CASSPGSATNEKLFF	TGTGCCAGCAGTCCCGGGTCAGCAACTAATGAAAAACTGTTTTTT
-	TRBV9	-	TRBJ1-4	CASSVRDNEKLFF	TGTGCCAGCAGCGTCCGGGATAATGAAAAACTGTTTTTT
-	TRBV27	-	TRBJ2-1	CASSSLGGGGYNEQFF	TGTGCCAGCAGTTCCCTAGGTGGAGGAGGCTACAATGAGCAGTTCTTC
-	TRBV27	-	TRBJ2-7	CASSQVGSGTYEQYF	TGTGCCAGCAGCCAAGTCGGCTCAGGGACCTACGAGCAGTACTTC
-	TRBV19	-	TRBJ2-1	CASSIWRSSSYNEQFF	TGTGCCAGTAGTATCTGGCGTTCGAGCTCCTACAATGAGCAGTTCTTC
TRBD1	TRBV5-6	-	TRBJ2-2	CASSSGQGGPSTGELFF	TGTGCCAGCAGCTCGGGACAGGGGGGCCCGAGTACCGGGGAGCTGTTTTTT
TRBD2	TRBV28	-	TRBJ2-1	CASSPYGTSGRANEQFF	TGTGCCAGCAGTCCCTATGGGACTAGCGGGAGGGCCAATGAGCAGTTCTTC
-	TRBV4-1	-	TRBJ2-3	CASSQGGKFTDTQYF	TGCGCCAGCAGCCAAGGAGGGAAGTTCACAGATACGCAGTATTTT
-	TRBV9	-	TRBJ2-2	CASSAGYRAGTGELFF	TGTGCCAGCAGCGCGGGGTACAGGGCTGGCACCGGGGAGCTGTTTTTT
-	TRBV4-3	once	TRBJ2-5	CASSQEVGGAETQYF	TGCGCCAGCAGCCAAGAAGTTGGAGGTGCCGAGACCCAGTACTTC
-	TRBV7-2	few	TRBJ2-7	CASSPPGTRVYEQYF	TGTGCCAGCAGCCCCCCCGGGACAAGAGTTTACGAGCAGTACTTC
-	TRBV21-1	few	TRBJ2-2	CASSKAHQLRGGELFF	TGTGCCAGCAGCAAAGCGCACCAGCTAAGGGGGGGGGAGCTGTTTTTT
TRBD1	TRBV6-5	-	TRBJ1-2	CASQSGGNPRGYTF	TGTGCCAGTCAATCAGGGGGCAATCCTCGTGGCTACACCTTC
-	TRBV7-9	-	TRBJ2-5	CASSPPRTGMVEETQYF	TGTGCCAGCAGCCCGCCCCGTACAGGGATGGTGGAAGAGACCCAGTACTTC
-	TRBV7-8	-	TRBJ2-7	CASSPTTPGQYF	TGTGCCAGCAGCCCAACCACCCCCGGGCAGTACTTC
TRBD1	TRBV6-6	-	TRBJ2-7	CASSYSWTGYEQYF	TGTGCCAGCAGTTACTCGTGGACAGGCTACGAGCAGTACTTC
TRBD1	TRBV15	-	TRBJ1-4	CATSRDRSPTGANEKLFF	TGTGCCACCAGCAGAGATCGAAGTCCAACAGGGGCTAATGAAAAACTGTTTTTT
-	TRBV28	-	TRBJ2-7	CASSFPAVYEQYF	TGTGCCAGCAGTTTCCCAGCCGTCTACGAGCAGTACTTC
-	TRBV11-3	-	TRBJ2-2	CASSSDSNTGELFF	TGTGCCAGCAGCTCTGACTCAAACACCGGGGAGCTGTTTTTT
-	TRBV10-3	-	TRBJ2-7	CAIGPEYEQYF	TGTGCCATCGGTCCGGAGTACGAGCAGTACTTC
-	TRBV7-9	-	TRBJ2-5	CASSLRGAETQYF	TGTGCCAGCAGCTTAAGAGGGGCGGAGACCCAGTACTTC
-	TRBV7-6	-	TRBJ2-7	CASSLGTVLGQYF	TGTGCCAGCAGCTTAGGGACTGTGCTTGGGCAGTACTTC
-	TRBV10-2	-	TRBJ1-5	CASRPSLNQPQHF	TGCGCCAGCAGGCCCAGCCTCAATCAGCCCCAGCATTTT
-	TRBV28	few	TRBJ2-1	CASSTRHLATAYNEQFF	TGTGCCAGCAGTACCCGACACCTAGCGACCGCCTACAATGAGCAGTTCTTC
TRBD1	TRBV7-2	few	TRBJ1-6	CASSWGQGAYNSPLHF	TGTGCCAGCAGCTGGGGACAGGGGGCTTATAATTCACCCCTCCACTTT
TRBD1	TRBV4-2	-	TRBJ1-3	CASSQPFRDSAWPFGNTIYF	TGTGCCAGCAGCCAACCTTTCCGGGACAGCGCATGGCCCTTTGGAAACACCATATATTTT
-	TRBV5-5	-	TRBJ1-2	CASGSSGTGYTF	TGTGCCAGCGGGTCGTCCGGGACAGGCTACACCTTC
TRBD1	TRBV30	-	TRBJ1-2	CAWSPGGTYGYTF	TGTGCCTGGAGTCCAGGGGGCACCTATGGCTACACCTTC
-	TRBV5-1	medium-sized	TRBJ1-1	CASSLAGTLNTEAFF	TGCGCCAGCAGCTTGGCCGGGACACTTAACACTGAAGCTTTCTTT
-	TRBV27	-	TRBJ2-3	CASSLSGRGDTQYF	TGTGCCAGCAGTTTATCGGGGCGCGGGGATACGCAGTATTTT
TRBD1	TRBV5-1	-	TRBJ1-4	CASRPGQESEKLFF	TGCGCCAGCAGACCGGGACAGGAGAGTGAAAAACTGTTTTTT
-	TRBV6-5	-	TRBJ2-5	CASSYSLTRETQYF	TGTGCCAGCAGTTACAGTTTGACTCGGGAGACCCAGTACTTC
-	TRBV5-1	-	TRBJ2-7	CASSLGLQGRHEQYF	TGCGCCAGCAGCTTGGGTCTTCAGGGACGGCACGAGCAGTACTTC
-	TRBV5-1	-	TRBJ1-2	CASTPGANYGYTF	TGCGCCAGCACCCCCGGAGCTAACTATGGCTACACCTTC
-	TRBV11-2	medium-sized	TRBJ1-1	CASSLAPTAPDEAFF	TGTGCCAGCAGCTTAGCCCCGACAGCACCTGATGAAGCTTTCTTT
-	TRBV19	few	TRBJ2-7	CASSTALPYEQYF	TGTGCCAGTAGTACGGCCTTGCCCTACGAGCAGTACTTC
-	TRBV7-2	-	TRBJ1-1	CASSLRFEAFF	TGTGCCAGCAGTCTAAGATTTGAAGCTTTCTTT
TRBD2	TRBV2	-	TRBJ2-5	CASRPGLAGGGVETQYF	TGTGCCAGCAGACCGGGACTAGCGGGAGGTGGCGTGGAGACCCAGTACTTC
-	TRBV5-1	-	TRBJ2-3	CASSLGDTDTQYF	TGCGCCAGCAGCTTGGGGGACACAGATACGCAGTATTTT
-	TRBV28	many	TRBJ1-5	CASSLLMDQPQHF	TGTGCCAGCAGTTTACTAATGGATCAGCCCCAGCATTTT
-	TRBV15	-	TRBJ2-5	CATSTWGETQYF	TGTGCCACCAGCACCTGGGGCGAGACCCAGTACTTC
TRBD1	TRBV9	-	TRBJ1-2	CASSARQGLNYGYTF	TGTGCCAGCAGCGCTAGACAGGGCCTTAACTATGGCTACACCTTC
TRBD2	TRBV5-1	-	TRBJ2-1	CASSFALAGGYNEQFF	TGCGCCAGCAGCTTTGCCCTAGCGGGAGGGTACAATGAGCAGTTCTTC
TRBD1	TRBV19	-	TRBJ1-1	CASSTRDRVGTEAFF	TGTGCCAGTAGTACCCGGGACAGGGTGGGAACTGAAGCTTTCTTT
-	TRBV5-1	-	TRBJ2-5	CASQHGPYQETQYF	TGCGCCAGCCAACACGGGCCGTACCAAGAGACCCAGTACTTC
-	TRBV18	-	TRBJ2-1	CASSLGPKNEQFF	TGTGCCAGCTCATTGGGCCCTAAAAATGAGCAGTTCTTC
TRBD1	TRBV6-5	few	TRBJ1-2	CATKTGNNYGYTF	TGTGCCACCAAGACAGGGAACAACTATGGCTACACCTTC
-	TRBV30	few	TRBJ1-1	CAWSVFRNTEAFF	TGTGCCTGGAGTGTATTTCGGAACACTGAAGCTTTCTTT
-	TRBV6-5	few	TRBJ2-3	CASSLETDTQYF	TGTGCCAGCAGTTTAGAAACAGATACGCAGTATTTT
TRBD1	TRBV2	once	TRBJ1-4	CAILPGQGNEKLFF	TGTGCCATTCTGCCGGGACAGGGGAATGAAAAACTGTTTTTT
-	TRBV5-8	-	TRBJ2-4	CASSPRVVKNIQYF	TGTGCCAGCAGCCCCAGGGTTGTCAAAAACATTCAGTACTTC
-	TRBV6-1	few	TRBJ2-3	CASSGTGSSTDTQYF	TGTGCCAGCAGTGGGACTGGATCTAGCACAGATACGCAGTATTTT